This TCR beta chain was obtained from a study of T cells and copy number aberrations in small-cell lung cancer. Study-level findings and limits: Adjacent lung showed higher T-cell richness and clonality than tumors; density difference nonsignificant.

As to this clone: Its cognate antigen is unknown.

Trimming removed 1 base from V and 2 bases from J, with 9 bases in between. The CDR3 extends over 15 amino acids. CDR1 is LNHNV, CDR2 YYDKDF, per germline (reference sequence). Donors had limited-stage small-cell lung cancer and underwent surgical resection in Hangzhou, China, between about 2008 and 2021. No donor received preoperative chemotherapy or radiotherapy, or immunotherapy before or after surgery. Each donor had smoking or heavy second-hand smoke exposure. Assay: immunoSEQ multiplex PCR; the TCRdb copy retains only in-frame clones and omits some. The sample contains 400 to 600 clones, 90% to 96% of which appear only once.

The V gene is TRBV15, the J gene TRBJ1-5, with D unresolved. Sequencing used tumor tissue. The TCR was taken from a man aged 50-59 years with small cell lung cancer. CDR3 nucleotides: TGTGCCACCAGCAGAGGGACTATGGGCAATCAGCCCCAGCATTTT. Amino acids: CATSRGTMGNQPQHF.